Presented here are 19 T cell receptor beta chains from one specimen sequenced in a study of blood T cell repertoires in COVID-19. Sequenced by immunoSEQ multiplex PCR; TCRdb stores in-frame clones only, minus some. Of about 140,000 clones in the sample, around 82% were seen once. The sample taken for sequencing was PBMCs or T cells enriched from blood (not recorded which). All receptors come from a middle-aged man with acute COVID-19.

The CDR3 DNA follows: TGCGCCAGCAGCTTGACGGGACAGGTCATGGGCTACACCTTC. Translation gives CASSLTGQVMGYTF. The chain is built from TRBV5-1 and TRBJ1-2, with TRBD1 matching over 8 bases. This CDR3 region has 14 residues. CDR1 is SGHRS, CDR2 YFSETQ, per germline. The V and J ends lost 1 base and 8 bases, in that order; junction bases with no gene match: 7.

This chain uses TRBV4-3 with TRBJ2-3; 9 nucleotides agree with TRBD2. The CDR3 length is 15 residues. The ends lost 0 bases at V and 8 bases at J; junction bases unmatched: 6. Germline-derived CDR1 and CDR2 are LGHNA and YSLEER. The CDR3 sequence: CASSQDQREVVTQYF. DNA for the CDR3: TGCGCCAGCAGCCAAGACCAGCGGGAGGTTGTTACGCAGTATTTT.

The sample holds a few counts of this clone. V usage is TRBV7-8 and J usage is TRBJ1-5; 7 nucleotides match TRBD1. The CDR3 has 19 residues. The germline CDR1 and CDR2 sequences are SGHVS and FQNEAQ. J lost 5 bases, V lost 6 bases, and 22 bases had no gene match. The CDR3 loop reads CASSPRYVSRGRLDQPQHF. In nucleotides, the CDR3 is TGTGCCAGCAGTCCCAGGTACGTCTCAAGGGGGCGCCTGGATCAGCCCCAGCATTTT.

The rearrangement joins TRBV19 to TRBJ1-1; TRBD1 aligns across 9 bases. The junction had 9 bases not matched to a gene; V was cut back by 4 bases and J by 0 bases. The CDR3 is 17 amino acids. CDR1 LNHDA and CDR2 SQIVND come from the germline V gene (reference sequence). CDR3 DNA: TGTGCCAGTAGTAAACCGCGACAGGGGGGATTGAACACTGAAGCTTTCTTT. Amino acids: CASSKPRQGGLNTEAFF.

J is TRBJ2-3 and V is TRBV28; TRBD2 might be the D (5 bases). This CDR3 is built from 14 residues. In germline, CDR1 is MDHEN, CDR2 SYDVKM. The V end was cut by 8 bases, the J end by 1 base, with 13 bases between. The DNA for the CDR3 is TGTGCCAGCCGTCGACCAGCGGGCACAGATACGCAGTATTTT. Protein product: CASRRPAGTDTQYF.

This chain links TRBV6-5 with TRBJ1-2; 7 bases are shared with TRBD1. From germline, CDR1 is MNHEY and CDR2 SVGAGI. The CDR3 covers 15 residues. J was trimmed by 6 bases and V by 1 base; bases with no gene match: 8. This CDR3 is CASSYFLQGEDGYTF. The CDR3 nucleotides are TGTGCCAGCAGTTACTTCTTGCAGGGGGAGGATGGCTACACCTTC.

The chain carries TRBV27 and TRBJ1-4, with 12 bases matching TRBD1. CDR1 is MNHEY, CDR2 SMNVEV, per germline (reference sequence). The CDR3 covers 16 residues. Losses at the gene ends were 5 bases for V and 8 bases for J; bases not matched to a gene: 9. For the CDR3, the DNA is TGTGCCAGCAGTGCGAGTCCGGGGACAGGGGGCGAAAAACTGTTTTTT. It specifies CASSASPGTGGEKLFF.

The V and J genes are TRBV9 and TRBJ2-6; TRBD1 matches 8 bases. Germline loops: CDR1 SGDLS, CDR2 YYNGEE. V was pared by 0 bases and J by 4 bases, with 6 bases of the junction left unmatched. The CDR3 loop spans 17 amino acids. This CDR3 is CASSVAQGGTGANVLTF. The CDR3 DNA follows: TGTGCCAGCAGCGTAGCACAGGGGGGTACCGGGGCCAACGTCCTGACTTTC.

This chain connects TRBV2 to TRBJ1-2; tentative D call: TRBD1 (5 bases). The CDR3 covers 16 residues. Germline V lookup: CDR1 SNHLY, CDR2 FYNNEI. Between the trimmed V and J ends, which lost 3 bases and 4 bases, there was a span of 18 bases. CDR3 nucleotide sequence: TGTGCCAGCAGTGAGGGTTTACAGGAAGAAAGCTATGGCTACACCTTC. This codes for CASSEGLQEESYGYTF.

This chain links TRBV20-1 with TRBJ1-5, with 10 bases fitting TRBD1. The CDR3 extends over 16 amino acids. V lost 3 bases and J lost 7; bases outside the gene matches: 12. Germline V gives CDR1 DFQATT, CDR2 SNEGSKA (reference sequence). This CDR3 reads CSASVFGDRGRQPQHF. The DNA for the CDR3 is TGCAGTGCTAGTGTGTTCGGGGACAGGGGACGCCAGCCCCAGCATTTT.

This clone has only a few counts. J is TRBJ2-3 and V is TRBV7-2; TRBD2 matches 10 bases. This CDR3 spans 16 amino acids. Germline values: CDR1 SGHTA, CDR2 FQGNSA. V gave up 4 bases and J gave up 1 base; unmatched junction bases: 5. The CDR3 DNA sequence: TGTGCCAGCAGCTCCCAGCGGGGGGGCGGCACAGATACGCAGTATTTT. The encoded protein is CASSSQRGGGTDTQYF.

This chain connects TRBV19 to TRBJ2-6; TRBD2 agrees at 16 bases. V gave up 5 bases and J gave up 0 bases; unmatched junction bases: 19. Germline CDR1 and CDR2: LNHDA and SQIVND (reference sequence). This CDR3 contains 24 residues. The CDR3 DNA is TGTGCCAGTAGTGAACTGACGCCGGGACTAGCGGGAGGGCCCTCCCCCTCTGGGGCCAACGTCCTGACTTTC. Translating gives CASSELTPGLAGGPSPSGANVLTF. Based on the CDR3 plus reference TRBV19 and TRBJ2-6, the full variable domain is DGGITQSPKYLFRKEGQNVTLSCEQNLNHDAMYWYRQDPGQGLRLIYYSQIVNDFQKGDIAEGYSVSREKKESFPLTVTSAQKNPTAFYLCASSELTPGLAGGPSPSGANVLTFGAGSRLTVL.

V usage is TRBV18 and J usage is TRBJ2-5, with 11 bases matching TRBD2. CDR3 length equals 16 residues. The trim removed 3 bases at V and 7 bases at J, leaving 10 bases unmatched. Germline values: CDR1 KGHSH, CDR2 LQKENI. In DNA form, the CDR3 reads TGTGCCAGCTCACCGGAGCTAGTGACTAGCGGGGCGACCCAGTACTTC. Its translation is CASSPELVTSGATQYF.

The chain employs TRBV9 and TRBJ2-1; 9 nucleotides line up with TRBD2. Trimming removed 4 bases from V and 7 bases from J; junction bases left unmatched: 15. The germline V gene has CDR1 SGDLS and CDR2 YYNGEE. The CDR3 is 17 residues long. The CDR3 DNA reads TGTGCCAGCAGCCCCCGACTGGCGGGGGGGCCAGGAAATGAGCAGTTCTTC. The encoded protein is CASSPRLAGGPGNEQFF. Using reference TRBV9 and TRBJ2-1 for the parts outside the CDR3, the full variable domain is DSGVTQTPKHLITATGQRVTLRCSPRSGDLSVYWYQQSLDQGLQFLIQYYNGEERAKGNILERFSAQQFPDLHSELNLSSLELGDSALYFCASSPRLAGGPGNEQFFGPGTRLTVL.

The J gene is TRBJ2-4, the V gene TRBV5-6; maybe TRBD2 (6 bases). Germline V lookup: CDR1 SGHDT, CDR2 YYEEEE. The CDR3 has 14 amino acids. Trimming stripped 0 bases from V and 5 bases from J, with 9 bases between. The CDR3 DNA reads TGTGCCAGCAGCTTGGTCGGGAGCGAAAACATTCAGTACTTC. Protein product: CASSLVGSENIQYF.

The chain joins TRBV7-8 to TRBJ2-2, with D hard to call. CDR3 length: 15 residues. Germline CDR1 SGHVS, CDR2 FQNEAQ. Trimming took off 0 bases at V and 0 bases at J, with 5 bases between the two ends. DNA for the CDR3: TGTGCCAGCAGCTTAGCTCGGGCGAACACCGGGGAGCTGTTTTTT. Translating gives CASSLARANTGELFF.

The CDR3 nucleotides read TGTGCCAGCAGCCCTGTGGAGCTGGAGGAGCAGTTCTTC. Protein sequence: CASSPVELEEQFF. This chain links TRBV2 with TRBJ2-1; D gene uncertain. This CDR3 has 13 residues. CDR1 is SNHLY, CDR2 FYNNEI, per germline. V lost 6 bases and J 10 bases, leaving 16 bases between the germline ends.

The J gene is TRBJ1-2, the V gene TRBV12-3 or TRBV12-4, with 10 bases aligning to TRBD1. The CDR3 contains 13 residues. After removal of 11 bases from V and 5 bases from J, the junction contained 8 bases not matched to a gene. The CDR3 reads CACSGGQGYGYTF. The CDR3 bases are TGTGCCTGTTCTGGGGGACAGGGGTATGGCTACACCTTC.

The chain couples TRBV19 to TRBJ1-4; no definite D call. The CDR3 has 12 residues. Germline CDR1 is LNHDA and CDR2 is SQIVND (reference sequence). V lost 6 bases, J lost 8 bases, and 10 bases lay in between. CDR3 sequence reads: CASRPKREKLFF. CDR3 coding DNA: TGTGCCAGTAGACCCAAGCGGGAAAAACTGTTTTTT.